The next 2 T cell receptor beta chains were all read from a single sample in a study of T cell responses to AZD1222 COVID-19 vaccine (dated by TCRdb to about 2021). Receptor amplification or capture employed the immunoSEQ multiplex PCR assay. The table comes from immuneACCESS by way of TCRdb, which keeps in-frame sequences with V and J called. Part of the clones is missing from these tables; in studies checked, under half for an unresolved V gene and the rest for unknown reasons. A total of some 200,000 clones appear in this sample, about nine tenths of them only once. The ten largest clones represent approximately 0.98% of the sample. This specimen's time point label, per the study, means: baseline before first vaccination. Sequenced here: peripheral blood, sampled on day 0 of AZD1222 vaccination. The receptors were sampled from an adult in good health.

The CDR3 region has the DNA TGTGCCAGCAGCCTGTCCCGGGGACAGGGTTGGAACATTCAGTACTTC. Amino acids: CASSLSRGQGWNIQYF. The chain couples TRBV3-1 (or the pseudogene TRBV3-2) to TRBJ2-4; 9 bases map to TRBD1. There are 16 residues in the CDR3. Looked up from germline, CDR1 is LGHDT and CDR2 is YNNKEL (reference sequence). J lost 7 bases, V lost 4 bases, and 11 bases had no gene match.

V is TRBV6-1 and J is TRBJ2-5; TRBD2 is a possible D gene (6 bases). Germline loops: CDR1 MNHNS, CDR2 SASEGT. The CDR3 is made up of 17 amino acids. With 2 bases removed from V and 1 base from J, the gap between germline ends came to 17 bases. The CDR3 region has the DNA TGTGCCAGCAGTGAACGGAGGGTGTTGGGCCCCCAAGAGACCCAGTACTTC. As protein: CASSERRVLGPQETQYF.